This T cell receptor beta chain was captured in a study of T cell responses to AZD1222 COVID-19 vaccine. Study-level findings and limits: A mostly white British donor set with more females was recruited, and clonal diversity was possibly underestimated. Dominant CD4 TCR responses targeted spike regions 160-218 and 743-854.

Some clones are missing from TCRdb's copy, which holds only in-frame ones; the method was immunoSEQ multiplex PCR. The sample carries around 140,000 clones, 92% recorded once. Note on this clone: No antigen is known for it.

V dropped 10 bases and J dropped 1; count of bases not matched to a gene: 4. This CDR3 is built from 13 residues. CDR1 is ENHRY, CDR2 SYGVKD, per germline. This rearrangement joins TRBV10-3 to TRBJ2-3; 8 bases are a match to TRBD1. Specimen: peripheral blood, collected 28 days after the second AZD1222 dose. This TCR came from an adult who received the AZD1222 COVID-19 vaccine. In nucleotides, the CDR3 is TGTGCCACCACGGGACAGGGCACAGATACGCAGTATTTT. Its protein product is CATTGQGTDTQYF.